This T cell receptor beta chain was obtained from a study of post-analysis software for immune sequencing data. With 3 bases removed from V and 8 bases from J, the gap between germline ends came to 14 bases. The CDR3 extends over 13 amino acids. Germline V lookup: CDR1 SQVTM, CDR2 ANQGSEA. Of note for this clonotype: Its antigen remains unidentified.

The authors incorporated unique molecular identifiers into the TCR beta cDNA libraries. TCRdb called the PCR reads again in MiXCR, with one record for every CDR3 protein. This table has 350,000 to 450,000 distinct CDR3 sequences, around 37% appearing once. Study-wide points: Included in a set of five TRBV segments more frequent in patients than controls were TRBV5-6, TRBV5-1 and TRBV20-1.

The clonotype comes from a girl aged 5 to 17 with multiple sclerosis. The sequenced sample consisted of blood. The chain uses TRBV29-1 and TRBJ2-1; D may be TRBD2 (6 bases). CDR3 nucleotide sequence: TGCAGCGTTGACTGGGGATTAGCGGATGAGCAGTTCTTC. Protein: CSVDWGLADEQFF.